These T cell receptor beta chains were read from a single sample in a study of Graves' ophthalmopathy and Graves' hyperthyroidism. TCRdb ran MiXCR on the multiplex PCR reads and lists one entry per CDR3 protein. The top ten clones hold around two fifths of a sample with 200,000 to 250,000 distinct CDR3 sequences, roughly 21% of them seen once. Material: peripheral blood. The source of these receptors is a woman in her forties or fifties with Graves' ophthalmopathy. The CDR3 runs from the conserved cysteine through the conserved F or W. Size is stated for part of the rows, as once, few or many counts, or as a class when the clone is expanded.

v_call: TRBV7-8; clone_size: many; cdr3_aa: CASSLAVNRGAGGPNEQYF
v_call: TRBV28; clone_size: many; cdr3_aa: CASSLQGLAGPYEQYF
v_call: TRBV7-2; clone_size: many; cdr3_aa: CASSHDLLFEQYF
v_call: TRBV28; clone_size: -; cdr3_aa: CASSQGGAAYEQYF
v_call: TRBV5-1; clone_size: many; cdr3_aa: CASSLGQGGDYGYTF
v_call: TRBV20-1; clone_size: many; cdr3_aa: CSACTGTGSREQYF
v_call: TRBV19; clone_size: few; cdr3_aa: CATESRSPADTQYF
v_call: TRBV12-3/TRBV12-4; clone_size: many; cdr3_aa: CASRGISGLTGELFF
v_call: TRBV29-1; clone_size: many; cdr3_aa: CSIRGTSYGYTF
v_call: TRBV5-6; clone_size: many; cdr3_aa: CASSLGTGGQETQYF
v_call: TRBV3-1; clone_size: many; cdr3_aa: CASSQRQGVETQYF
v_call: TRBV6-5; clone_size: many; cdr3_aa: CASSYPYTGELFF
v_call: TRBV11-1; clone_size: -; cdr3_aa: CASSLELAGNMAQYF
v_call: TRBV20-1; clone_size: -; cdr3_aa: CSAGAGNVNEQYF
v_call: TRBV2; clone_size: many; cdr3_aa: CASSLTGSNSPLHF
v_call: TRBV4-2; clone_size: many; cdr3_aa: CASSRTSGGSEQYF
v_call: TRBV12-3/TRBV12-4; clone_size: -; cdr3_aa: CASRGVGGYTF
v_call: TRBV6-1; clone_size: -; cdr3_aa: CASSDQRTGGVNEQYF
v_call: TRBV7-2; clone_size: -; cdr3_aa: CASSLVEGANSPLHF
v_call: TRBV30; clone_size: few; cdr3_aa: CAWSGQGGTGELFF
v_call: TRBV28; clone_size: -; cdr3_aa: CASSLIPVGETQYF
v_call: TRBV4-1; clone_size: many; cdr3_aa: CASSQVLTSNQPQHF
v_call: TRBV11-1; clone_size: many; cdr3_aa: CASSPQVSGANVLTF
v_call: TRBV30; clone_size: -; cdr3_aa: CAWSTGGISYEQYF
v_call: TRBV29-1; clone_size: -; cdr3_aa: CSFEEGQETQYF
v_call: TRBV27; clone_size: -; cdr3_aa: CASSHTQGINYGYTF
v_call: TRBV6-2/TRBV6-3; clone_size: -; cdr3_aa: CASSYSEGDFGRETQYF
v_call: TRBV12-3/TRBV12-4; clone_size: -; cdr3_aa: CASRSTSGIGNIQYF
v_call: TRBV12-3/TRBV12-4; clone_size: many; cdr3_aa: CASSFDVKPQHF
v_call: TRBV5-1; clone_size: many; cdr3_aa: CASSRKGTYEQYF
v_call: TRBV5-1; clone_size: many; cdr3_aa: CASSPGQGWNTEAFF
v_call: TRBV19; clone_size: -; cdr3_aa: CASSIRTGLNEQYF
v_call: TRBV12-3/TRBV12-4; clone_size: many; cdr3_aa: CASSFAGGANTEAFF
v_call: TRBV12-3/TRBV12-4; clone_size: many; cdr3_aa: CASSPGTGGPETQYF
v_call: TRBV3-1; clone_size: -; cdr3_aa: CASSFPGRGRGTEAFF
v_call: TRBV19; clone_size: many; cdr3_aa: CASSMNTEAFF
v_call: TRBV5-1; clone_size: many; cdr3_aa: CASSVGGGAYEQYF
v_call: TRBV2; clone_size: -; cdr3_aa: CASSEVLAAYNEQFF
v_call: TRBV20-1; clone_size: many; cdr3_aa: CSASRDSNQPQHF